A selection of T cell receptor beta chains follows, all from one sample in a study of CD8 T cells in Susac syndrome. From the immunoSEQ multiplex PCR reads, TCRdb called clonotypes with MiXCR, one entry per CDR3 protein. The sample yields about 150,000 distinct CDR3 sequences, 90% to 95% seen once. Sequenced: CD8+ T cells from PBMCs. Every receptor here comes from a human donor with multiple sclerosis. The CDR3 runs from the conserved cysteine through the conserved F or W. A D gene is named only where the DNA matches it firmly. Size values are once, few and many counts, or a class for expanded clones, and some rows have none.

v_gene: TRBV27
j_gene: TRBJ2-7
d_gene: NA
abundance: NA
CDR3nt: TGTGCCAGCAGCCCGGGGTCTTTTACGAACGAGCAGTACTTC
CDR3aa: CASSPGSFTNEQYF

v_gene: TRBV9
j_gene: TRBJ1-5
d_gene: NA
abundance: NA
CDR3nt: TGTGCCAGCAGCCCGACCGGACAGAGCAATCAGCCCCAGCATTTT
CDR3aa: CASSPTGQSNQPQHF

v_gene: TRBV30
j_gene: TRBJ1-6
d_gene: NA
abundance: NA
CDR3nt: TGTGCCTGGAGTTTCGTGACAGATAATTCACCCCTCCACTTT
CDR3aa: CAWSFVTDNSPLHF

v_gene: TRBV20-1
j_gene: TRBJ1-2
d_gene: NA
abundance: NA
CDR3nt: TGCAGTGCTAGAGAGCAGAGTAACCGATTCTATGGCTACACCTTC
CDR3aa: CSAREQSNRFYGYTF

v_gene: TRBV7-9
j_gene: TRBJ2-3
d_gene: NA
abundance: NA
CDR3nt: TGTGCCAGCAGCTTCCCGAAGGGAGATACGCAGTATTTT
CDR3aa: CASSFPKGDTQYF

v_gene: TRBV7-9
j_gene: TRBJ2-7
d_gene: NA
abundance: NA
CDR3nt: TGTGCCAGCAGCACACCCGGACCCGAGCAGTACTTC
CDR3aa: CASSTPGPEQYF

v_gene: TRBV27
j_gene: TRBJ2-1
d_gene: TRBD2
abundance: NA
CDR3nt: TGTGCCAGCAGTCGTACCGGGACTAGCGTCTTCAATGAGCAGTTCTTC
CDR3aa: CASSRTGTSVFNEQFF

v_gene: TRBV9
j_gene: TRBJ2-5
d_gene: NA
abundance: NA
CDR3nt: TGTGCCAGTGCTTTCCAAGAGACCCAGTACTTC
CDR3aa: CASAFQETQYF

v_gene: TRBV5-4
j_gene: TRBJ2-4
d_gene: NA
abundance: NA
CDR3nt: TGTGCCAGCAGCTTGGATGCGAACATTCAGTACTTC
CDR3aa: CASSLDANIQYF

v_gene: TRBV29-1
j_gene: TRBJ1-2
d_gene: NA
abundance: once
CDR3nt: TGCAGCGTTGCCAGGGGACGGGGTGGCTACACCTTC
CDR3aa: CSVARGRGGYTF

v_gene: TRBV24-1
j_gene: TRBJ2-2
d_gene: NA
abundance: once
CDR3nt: TGTGCCACCAGTGAAGGCAGAAACACCGGGGAGCTGTTTTTT
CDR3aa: CATSEGRNTGELFF

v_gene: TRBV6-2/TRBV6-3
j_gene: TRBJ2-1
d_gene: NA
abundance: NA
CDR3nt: TGTGCCAGCAGTTACCCGCCAGCCTATGAGCAGTTCTTC
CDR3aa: CASSYPPAYEQFF

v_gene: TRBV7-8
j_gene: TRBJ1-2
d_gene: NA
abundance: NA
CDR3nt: TGTGCCAGCAGCCCGACCAAAGGAGCTAACTATGGCTACACCTTC
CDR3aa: CASSPTKGANYGYTF

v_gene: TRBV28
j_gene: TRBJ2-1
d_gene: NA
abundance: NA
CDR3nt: TGTGCCAGCAGTCCCACCCAGGGCGCTGATGAGCAGTTCTTC
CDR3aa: CASSPTQGADEQFF

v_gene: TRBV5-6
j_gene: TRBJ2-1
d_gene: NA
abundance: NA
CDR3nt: TGTGCCAGCATGGCCCCAGCCTGGGGCTCCTACAATGAGCAGTTCTTC
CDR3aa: CASMAPAWGSYNEQFF

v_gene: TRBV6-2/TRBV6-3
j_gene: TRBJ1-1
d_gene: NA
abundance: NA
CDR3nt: TGTGCCAGCAGCCTTTCGGACACTGAAGCTTTCTTT
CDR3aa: CASSLSDTEAFF

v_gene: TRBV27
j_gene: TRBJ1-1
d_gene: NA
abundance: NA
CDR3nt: TGTGCCAGCAGTTTTGGTCTCGGAGCTTTCTTT
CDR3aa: CASSFGLGAFF

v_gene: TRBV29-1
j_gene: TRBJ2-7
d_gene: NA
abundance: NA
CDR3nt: TGCAGCGTTGTACAGGATCCCGAGCAGTACTTC
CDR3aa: CSVVQDPEQYF

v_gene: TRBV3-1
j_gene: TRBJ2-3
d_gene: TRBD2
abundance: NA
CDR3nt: TGTGCCAGCAGCCACCTCGGAAGCGGGGGCCGCACAGATACGCAGTATTTT
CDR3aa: CASSHLGSGGRTDTQYF

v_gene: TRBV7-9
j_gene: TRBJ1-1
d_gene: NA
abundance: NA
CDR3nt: TGTGCCAGCAGGGCTGATGGGATCCGGAGTGAAGCTTTCTTT
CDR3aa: CASRADGIRSEAFF

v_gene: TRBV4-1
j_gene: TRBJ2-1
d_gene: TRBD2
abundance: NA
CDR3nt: TGCGCCAGCAGCCAAGGTAGGGCTAGCGGGGCGGGGGCTAAGACGTTCTTC
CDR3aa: CASSQGRASGAGAKTFF

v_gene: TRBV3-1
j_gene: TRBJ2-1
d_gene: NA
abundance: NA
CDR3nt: TGTGCCAGCAGCCACGGGGGGCTCGTAAGTATCGGGAATGAGCAGTTCTTC
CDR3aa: CASSHGGLVSIGNEQFF

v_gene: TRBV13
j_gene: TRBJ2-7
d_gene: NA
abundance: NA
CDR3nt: TGTGCCAGCAGCCCCCGGGACCGACTGGGCAACGAGCAGTACTTC
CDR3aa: CASSPRDRLGNEQYF

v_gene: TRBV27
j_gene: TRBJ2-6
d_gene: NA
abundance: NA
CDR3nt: TGTGCCAGCAGAAGTAACTCTGGGGCCAACGTCCTGACTTTC
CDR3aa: CASRSNSGANVLTF

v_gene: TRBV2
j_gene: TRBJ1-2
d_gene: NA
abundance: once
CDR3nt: TGTGCCAGCAGTGGTGGCGTCTATGGCTACACCTTC
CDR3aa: CASSGGVYGYTF

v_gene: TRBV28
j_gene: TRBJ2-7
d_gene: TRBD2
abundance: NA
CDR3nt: TGTGCCAGCAGCCCCCCATGGGCTAGCGGGGACTCGCAGTACTTC
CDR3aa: CASSPPWASGDSQYF

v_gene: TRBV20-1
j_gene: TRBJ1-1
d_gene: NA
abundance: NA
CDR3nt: TGCAGTGCTAGAGATAGGGCTTTTGGGGGCGCGAGTACTGAAGCTTTCTTT
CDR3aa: CSARDRAFGGASTEAFF

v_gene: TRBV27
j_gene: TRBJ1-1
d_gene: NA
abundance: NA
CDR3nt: TGTGCCAGCAGTGGCCATTTGGCAGGGCGGGAAGCTTTCTTT
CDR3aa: CASSGHLAGREAFF

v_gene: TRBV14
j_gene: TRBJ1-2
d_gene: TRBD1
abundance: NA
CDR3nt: TGTGCCAGCAGCCAAGACAACCGGGACAGCCTAGCCTATGGCTACACCTTC
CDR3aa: CASSQDNRDSLAYGYTF

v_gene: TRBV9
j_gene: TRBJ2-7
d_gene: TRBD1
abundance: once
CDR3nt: TGTGCCAGCAGCGTAGGGGACAGGGGACGGGACTTCTACGAGCAGTACTTC
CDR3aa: CASSVGDRGRDFYEQYF

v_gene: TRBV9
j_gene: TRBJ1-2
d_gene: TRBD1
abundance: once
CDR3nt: TGTGCCAGCGGGGGACAGGGGGCCTATGGCTACACCTTC
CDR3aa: CASGGQGAYGYTF

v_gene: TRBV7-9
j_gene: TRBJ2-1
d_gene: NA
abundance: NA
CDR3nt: TGTGCCAGCAGCCGCCCAGCCGTCAGGGGAAATGAGCAGTTCTTC
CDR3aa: CASSRPAVRGNEQFF

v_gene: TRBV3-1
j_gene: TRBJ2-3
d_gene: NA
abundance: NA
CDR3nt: TGTGCCAGCAGCCCAAAGAGGGGGGTGAGGGGTTCAGATACGCAGTATTTT
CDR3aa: CASSPKRGVRGSDTQYF

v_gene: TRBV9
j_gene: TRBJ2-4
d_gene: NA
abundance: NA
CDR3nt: TGTGCCAGCAGCGTAGGGCAGGGGAGGGGAAACATTCAGTACTTC
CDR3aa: CASSVGQGRGNIQYF

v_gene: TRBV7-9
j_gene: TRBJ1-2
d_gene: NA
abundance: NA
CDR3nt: TGTGCCAGCAGCTTAGGAATAGGTGATCGGACATATGGCTACACCTTC
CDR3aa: CASSLGIGDRTYGYTF

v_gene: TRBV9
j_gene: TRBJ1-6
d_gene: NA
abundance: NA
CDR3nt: TGTGCCAGCAGCGTAGGGGGATTACCCCTCCACTTT
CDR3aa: CASSVGGLPLHF

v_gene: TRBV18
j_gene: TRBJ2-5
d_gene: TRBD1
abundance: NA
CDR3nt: TGTGCCAGCTCACGATCGTGGACAGGGGGCCTCCAAGAGACCCAGTACTTC
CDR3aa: CASSRSWTGGLQETQYF

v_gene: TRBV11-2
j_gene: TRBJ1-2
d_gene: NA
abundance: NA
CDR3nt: TGTGCCAGCAGCTTAGAACGGCTCGGAAACTATGGCTACACCTTC
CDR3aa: CASSLERLGNYGYTF

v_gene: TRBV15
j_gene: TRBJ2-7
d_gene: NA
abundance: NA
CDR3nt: TGTGCCACCAGCACCTCCCGAGGGGCATACTACGAGCAGTACTTC
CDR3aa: CATSTSRGAYYEQYF

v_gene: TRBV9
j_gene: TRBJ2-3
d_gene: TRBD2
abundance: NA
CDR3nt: TGTGCCAGCAGCGTAGGGGGCGGGGGGCCCACAGATACGCAGTATTTT
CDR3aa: CASSVGGGGPTDTQYF

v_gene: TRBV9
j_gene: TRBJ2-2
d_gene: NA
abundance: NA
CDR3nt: TGTGCCAGCAGCGTAACCTACGGGGAGCTGTTTTTT
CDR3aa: CASSVTYGELFF

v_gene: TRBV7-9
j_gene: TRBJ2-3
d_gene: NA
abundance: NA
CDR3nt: TGTGCCAGCAGCTCCCGGGACTCAACGGGCCCAGATACGCAGTATTTT
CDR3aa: CASSSRDSTGPDTQYF

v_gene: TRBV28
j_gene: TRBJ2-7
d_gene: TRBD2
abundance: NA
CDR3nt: TGTGCCAGCACCCCTGCGGGGGAGAGCTCCTACGAGCAGTACTTC
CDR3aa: CASTPAGESSYEQYF

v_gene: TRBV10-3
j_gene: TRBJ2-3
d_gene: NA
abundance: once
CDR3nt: TGTGCCATCAGTGTAACAGGGAGGGATACGCAGTATTTT
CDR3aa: CAISVTGRDTQYF

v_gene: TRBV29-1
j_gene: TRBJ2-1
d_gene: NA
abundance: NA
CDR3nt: TGCAGCGTTGAAGAAGATGAGCAGTTCTTC
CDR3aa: CSVEEDEQFF

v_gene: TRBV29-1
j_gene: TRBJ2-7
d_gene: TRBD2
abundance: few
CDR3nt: TGCAGCGTTGAAGACGGGACTAGCGGGGTCTACGAGCAGTACTTC
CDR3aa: CSVEDGTSGVYEQYF

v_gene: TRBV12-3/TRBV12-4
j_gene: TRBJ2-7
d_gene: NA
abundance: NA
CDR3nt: TGTGCCAGCAGCCCTCGAGGCGACTCGAACTACGAGCAGTACTTC
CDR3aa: CASSPRGDSNYEQYF

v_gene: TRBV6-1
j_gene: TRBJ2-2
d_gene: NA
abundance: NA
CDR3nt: TGTGCCAGCAGTGAAGCGACAGACACCGGGGAGCTGTTTTTT
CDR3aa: CASSEATDTGELFF

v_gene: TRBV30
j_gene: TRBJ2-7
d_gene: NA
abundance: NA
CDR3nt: TGTGCCTGGAGTACTACGTTGGGGGTGGACGAGCAGTACTTC
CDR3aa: CAWSTTLGVDEQYF

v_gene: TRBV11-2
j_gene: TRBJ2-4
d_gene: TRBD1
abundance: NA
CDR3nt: TGTGCCAGCTCCCTGGGGGACAGGTATTACCAAGCCAAAAACATTCAGTACTTC
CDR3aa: CASSLGDRYYQAKNIQYF

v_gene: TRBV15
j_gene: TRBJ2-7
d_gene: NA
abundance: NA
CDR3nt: TGTGCCACCAGCAGCCGGGCGCAGTACGAGCAGTACTTC
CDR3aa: CATSSRAQYEQYF

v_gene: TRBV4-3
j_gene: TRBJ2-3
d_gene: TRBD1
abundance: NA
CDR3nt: TGCGCCAGCAGCCCCACCCGGGACAGGGCCCCAGATACGCAGTATTTT
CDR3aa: CASSPTRDRAPDTQYF

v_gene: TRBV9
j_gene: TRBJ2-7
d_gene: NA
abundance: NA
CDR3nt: TGTGCCAGCAGCGTAGAAGGGAGATCCTACGAGCAGTACTTC
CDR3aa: CASSVEGRSYEQYF

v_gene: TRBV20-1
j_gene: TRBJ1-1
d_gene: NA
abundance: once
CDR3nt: TGCAGTGCTAGAGCTTTGGGGGATAATGAAGCTTTCTTT
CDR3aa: CSARALGDNEAFF

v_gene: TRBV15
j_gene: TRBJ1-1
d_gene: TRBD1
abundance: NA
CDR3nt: TGTGCCACCAGCAGTAGGGGACAGGGTGGGATTGAAGCTTTCTTT
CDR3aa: CATSSRGQGGIEAFF

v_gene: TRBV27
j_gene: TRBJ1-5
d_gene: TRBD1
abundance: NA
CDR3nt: TGTGCCAGCAGACCCCGACAGGGGAATCAGCCCCAGCATTTT
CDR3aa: CASRPRQGNQPQHF

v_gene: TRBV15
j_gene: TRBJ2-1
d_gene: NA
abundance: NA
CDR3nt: TGTGCCACCACCCTCGAGAATGCTCGCAATGAGCAGTTCTTC
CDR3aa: CATTLENARNEQFF

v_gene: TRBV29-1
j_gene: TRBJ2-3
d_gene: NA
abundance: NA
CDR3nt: TGCAGCGTTGAGGTTCGGGGACCCAGAGATACGCAGTATTTT
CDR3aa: CSVEVRGPRDTQYF

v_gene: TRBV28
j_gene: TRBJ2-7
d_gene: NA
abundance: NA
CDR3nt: TGTGCCTGTGACAGGGGAGGGTACGAGCAGTACTTC
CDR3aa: CACDRGGYEQYF